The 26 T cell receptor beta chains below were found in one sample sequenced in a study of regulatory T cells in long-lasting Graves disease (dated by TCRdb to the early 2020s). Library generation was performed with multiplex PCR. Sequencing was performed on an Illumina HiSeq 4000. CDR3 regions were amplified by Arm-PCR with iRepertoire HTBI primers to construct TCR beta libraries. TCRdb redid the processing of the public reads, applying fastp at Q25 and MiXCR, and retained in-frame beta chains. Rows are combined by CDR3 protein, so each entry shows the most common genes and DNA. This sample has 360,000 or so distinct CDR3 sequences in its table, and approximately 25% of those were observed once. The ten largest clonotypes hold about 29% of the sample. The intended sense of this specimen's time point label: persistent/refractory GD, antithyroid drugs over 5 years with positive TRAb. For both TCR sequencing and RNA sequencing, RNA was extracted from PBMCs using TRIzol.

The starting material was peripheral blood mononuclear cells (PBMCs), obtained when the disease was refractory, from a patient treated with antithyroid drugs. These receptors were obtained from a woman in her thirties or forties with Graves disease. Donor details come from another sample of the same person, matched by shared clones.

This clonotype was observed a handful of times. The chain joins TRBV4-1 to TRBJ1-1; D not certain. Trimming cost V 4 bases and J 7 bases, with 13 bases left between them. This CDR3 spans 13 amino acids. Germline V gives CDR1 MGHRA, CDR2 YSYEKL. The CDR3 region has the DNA TGCGCCAGCAGCCGCCTGCCCGGAGTTGAAGCTTTCTTT. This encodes CASSRLPGVEAFF.

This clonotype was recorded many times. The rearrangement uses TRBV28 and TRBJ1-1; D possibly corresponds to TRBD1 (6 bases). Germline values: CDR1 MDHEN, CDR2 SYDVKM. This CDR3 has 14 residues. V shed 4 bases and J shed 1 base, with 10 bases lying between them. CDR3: CASSSRTENTEAFF. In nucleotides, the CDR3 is TGTGCCAGCAGTTCGCGGACAGAGAACACTGAAGCTTTCTTT.

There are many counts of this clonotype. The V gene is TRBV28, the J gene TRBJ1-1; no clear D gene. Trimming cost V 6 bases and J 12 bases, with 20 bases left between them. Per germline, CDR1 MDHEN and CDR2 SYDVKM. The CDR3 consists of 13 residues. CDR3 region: CASSNGPRIVTFF. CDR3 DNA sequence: TGTGCCAGCAGCAACGGTCCTCGTATTGTGACTTTCTTT. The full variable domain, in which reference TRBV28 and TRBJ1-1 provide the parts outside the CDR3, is DVKVTQSSRYLVKRTGEKVFLECVQDMDHENMFWYRQDPGLGLRLIYFSYDVKMKEKGDIPEGYSVSREKKERFSLILESASTNQTSMYLCASSNGPRIVTFFGQGTRLTVV.

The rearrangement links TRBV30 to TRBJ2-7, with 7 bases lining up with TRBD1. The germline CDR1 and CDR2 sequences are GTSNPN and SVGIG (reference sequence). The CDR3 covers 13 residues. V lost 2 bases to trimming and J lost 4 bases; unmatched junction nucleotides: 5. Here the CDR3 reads CAWSLGDSYEQYF. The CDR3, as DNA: TGTGCCTGGAGTCTTGGGGACAGTTACGAGCAGTACTTC.

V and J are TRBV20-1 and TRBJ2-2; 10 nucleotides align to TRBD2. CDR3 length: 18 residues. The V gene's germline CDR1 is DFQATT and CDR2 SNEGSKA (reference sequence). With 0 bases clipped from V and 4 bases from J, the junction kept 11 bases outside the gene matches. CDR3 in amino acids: CSAREEVGTSGITGELFF. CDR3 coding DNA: TGCAGTGCTAGAGAAGAGGTGGGAACTAGCGGGATCACCGGGGAGCTGTTTTTT.

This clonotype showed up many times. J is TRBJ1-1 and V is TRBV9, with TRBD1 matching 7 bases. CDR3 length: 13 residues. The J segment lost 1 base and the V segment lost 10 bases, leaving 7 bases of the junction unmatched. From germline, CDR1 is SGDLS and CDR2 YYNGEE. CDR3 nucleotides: TGTGCCCACCTAGGGACAGCGAACACTGAAGCTTTCTTT. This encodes CAHLGTANTEAFF.

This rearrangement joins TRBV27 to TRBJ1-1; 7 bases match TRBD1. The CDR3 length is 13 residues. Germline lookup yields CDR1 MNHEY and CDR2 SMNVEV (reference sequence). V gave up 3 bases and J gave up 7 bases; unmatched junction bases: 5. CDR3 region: CASSFNRQGEAFF. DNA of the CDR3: TGTGCCAGCAGTTTTAACCGACAGGGTGAAGCTTTCTTT.

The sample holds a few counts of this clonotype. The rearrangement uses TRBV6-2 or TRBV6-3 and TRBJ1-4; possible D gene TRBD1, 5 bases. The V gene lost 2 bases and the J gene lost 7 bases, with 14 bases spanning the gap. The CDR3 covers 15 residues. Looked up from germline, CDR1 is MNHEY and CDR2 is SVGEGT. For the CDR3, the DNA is TGTGCCAGCAGTTACCTAAGGACATCGGGTGAAAAACTGTTTTTT. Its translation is CASSYLRTSGEKLFF.

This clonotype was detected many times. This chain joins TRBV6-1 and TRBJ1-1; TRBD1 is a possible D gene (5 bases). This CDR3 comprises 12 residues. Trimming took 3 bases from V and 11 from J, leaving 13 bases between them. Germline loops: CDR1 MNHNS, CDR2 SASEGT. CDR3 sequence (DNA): TGTGCCAGCAGTGACCCAAGGGGAATGGCTTTCTTT. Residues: CASSDPRGMAFF.

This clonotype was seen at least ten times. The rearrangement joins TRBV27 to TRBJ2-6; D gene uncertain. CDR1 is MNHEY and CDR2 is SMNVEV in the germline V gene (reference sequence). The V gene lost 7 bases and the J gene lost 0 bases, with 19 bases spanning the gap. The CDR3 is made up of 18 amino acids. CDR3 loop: CASTARNIRGSGANVLTF. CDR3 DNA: TGTGCCAGCACCGCGAGGAACATTAGAGGCTCTGGGGCCAACGTCCTGACTTTC.

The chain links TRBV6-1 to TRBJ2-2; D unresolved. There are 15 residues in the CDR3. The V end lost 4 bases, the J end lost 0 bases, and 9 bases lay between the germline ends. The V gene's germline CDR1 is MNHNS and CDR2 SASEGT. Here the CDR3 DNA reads TGTGCCAGCAGTGTTACTACATCGAACACCGGGGAGCTGTTTTTT. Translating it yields CASSVTTSNTGELFF.

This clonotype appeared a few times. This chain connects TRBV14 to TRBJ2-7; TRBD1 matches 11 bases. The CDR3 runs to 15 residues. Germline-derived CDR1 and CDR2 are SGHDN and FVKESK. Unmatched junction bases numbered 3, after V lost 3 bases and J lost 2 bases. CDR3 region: CASSHRGQGAYEQYF. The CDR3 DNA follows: TGTGCCAGCAGCCATAGGGGACAGGGGGCCTACGAGCAGTACTTC.

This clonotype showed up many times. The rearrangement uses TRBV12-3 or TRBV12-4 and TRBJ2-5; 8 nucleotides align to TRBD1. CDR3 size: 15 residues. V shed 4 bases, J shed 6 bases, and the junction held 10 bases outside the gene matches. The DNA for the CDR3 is TGTGCCAGCAGTTCATACGGACAGGGTTCGAAGACCCAGTACTTC. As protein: CASSSYGQGSKTQYF.

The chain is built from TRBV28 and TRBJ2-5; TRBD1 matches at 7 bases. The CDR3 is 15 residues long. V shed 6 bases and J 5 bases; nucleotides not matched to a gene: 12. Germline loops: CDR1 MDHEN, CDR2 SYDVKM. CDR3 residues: CASRPGLGGEETQYF. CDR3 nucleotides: TGTGCCAGCAGACCAGGGTTAGGGGGCGAGGAGACCCAGTACTTC.

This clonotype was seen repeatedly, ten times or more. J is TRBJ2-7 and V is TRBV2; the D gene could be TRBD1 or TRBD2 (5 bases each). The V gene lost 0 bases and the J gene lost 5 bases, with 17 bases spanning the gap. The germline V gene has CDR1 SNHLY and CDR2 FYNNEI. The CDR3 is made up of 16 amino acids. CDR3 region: CASSEATGTASHEQYF. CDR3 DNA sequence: TGTGCCAGCAGTGAAGCGACCGGGACGGCCTCTCACGAGCAGTACTTC.

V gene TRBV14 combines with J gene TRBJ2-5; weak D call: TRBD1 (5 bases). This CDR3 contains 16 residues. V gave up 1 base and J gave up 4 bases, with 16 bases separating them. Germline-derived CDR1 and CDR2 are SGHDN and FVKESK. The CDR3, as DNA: TGTGCCAGCAGCCAAGCCAGGGTGGCCCTGGGAGAGACCCAGTACTTC. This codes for CASSQARVALGETQYF.

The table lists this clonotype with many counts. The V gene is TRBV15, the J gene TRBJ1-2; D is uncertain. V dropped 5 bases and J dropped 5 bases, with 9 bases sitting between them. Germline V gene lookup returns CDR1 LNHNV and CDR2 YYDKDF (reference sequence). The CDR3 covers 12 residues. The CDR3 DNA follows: TGTGCCACCAGCTCGGAGGGTTATGGCTACACCTTC. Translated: CATSSEGYGYTF. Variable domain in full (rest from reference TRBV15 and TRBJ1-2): DAMVIQNPRYQVTQFGKPVTLSCSQTLNHNVMYWYQQKSSQAPKLLFHYYDKDFNNEADTPDNFQSRRPNTSFCFLDIRSPGLGDTAMYLCATSSEGYGYTFGSGTRLTVV.

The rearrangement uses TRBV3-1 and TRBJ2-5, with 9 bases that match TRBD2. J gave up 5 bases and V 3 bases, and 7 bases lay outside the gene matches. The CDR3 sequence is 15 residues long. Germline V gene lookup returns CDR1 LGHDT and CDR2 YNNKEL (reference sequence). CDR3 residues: CASSQRGRAGETQYF. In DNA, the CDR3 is TGTGCCAGCAGCCAGCGCGGGAGGGCCGGGGAGACCCAGTACTTC.

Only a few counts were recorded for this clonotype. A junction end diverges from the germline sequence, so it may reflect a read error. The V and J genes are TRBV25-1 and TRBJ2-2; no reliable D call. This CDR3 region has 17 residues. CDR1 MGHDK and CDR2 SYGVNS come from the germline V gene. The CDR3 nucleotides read TGTACCAGCAGTGAATATCCGACGACTGGTAACACCGGGGAGCTGTTTTTT. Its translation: CTSSEYPTTGNTGELFF.

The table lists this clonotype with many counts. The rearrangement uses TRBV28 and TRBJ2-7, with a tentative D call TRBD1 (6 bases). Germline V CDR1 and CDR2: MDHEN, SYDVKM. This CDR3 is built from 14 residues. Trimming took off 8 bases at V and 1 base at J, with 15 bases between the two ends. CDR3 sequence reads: CASGIPGESYEQYF. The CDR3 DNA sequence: TGTGCCAGCGGAATTCCAGGGGAGTCCTACGAGCAGTACTTC.

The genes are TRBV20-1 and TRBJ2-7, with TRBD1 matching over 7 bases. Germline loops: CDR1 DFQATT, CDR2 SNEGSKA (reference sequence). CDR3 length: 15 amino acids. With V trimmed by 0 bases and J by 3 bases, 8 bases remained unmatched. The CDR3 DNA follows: TGCAGTGCTAGAGAGACGGGACAGCCTTTCTACGAGCAGTACTTC. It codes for CSARETGQPFYEQYF.

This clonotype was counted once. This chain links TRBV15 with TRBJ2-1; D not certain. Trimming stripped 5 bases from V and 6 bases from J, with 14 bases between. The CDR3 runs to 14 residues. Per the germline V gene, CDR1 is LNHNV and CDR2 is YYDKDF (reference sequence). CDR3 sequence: CATSGPKGPNEQFF. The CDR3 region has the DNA TGTGCCACCAGCGGACCTAAGGGTCCCAATGAGCAGTTCTTC. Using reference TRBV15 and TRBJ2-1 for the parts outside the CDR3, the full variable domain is DAMVIQNPRYQVTQFGKPVTLSCSQTLNHNVMYWYQQKSSQAPKLLFHYYDKDFNNEADTPDNFQSRRPNTSFCFLDIRSPGLGDTAMYLCATSGPKGPNEQFFGPGTRLTVL.

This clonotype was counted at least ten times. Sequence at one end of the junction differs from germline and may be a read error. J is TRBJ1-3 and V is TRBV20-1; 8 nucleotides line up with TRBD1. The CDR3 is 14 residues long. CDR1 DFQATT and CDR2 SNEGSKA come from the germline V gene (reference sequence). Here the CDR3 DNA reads TGCAGTGCGAGAGGACAGGGCACTGGAAACACCATATATTTT. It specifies CSARGQGTGNTIYF.

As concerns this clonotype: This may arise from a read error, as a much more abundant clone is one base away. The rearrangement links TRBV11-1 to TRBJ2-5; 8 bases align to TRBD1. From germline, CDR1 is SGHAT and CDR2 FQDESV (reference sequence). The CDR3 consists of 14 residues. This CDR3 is CASSRGTGQEIQYF. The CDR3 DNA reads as TGTGCCAGCAGCCGAGGGACAGGCCAAGAGATCCAGTACTTC.

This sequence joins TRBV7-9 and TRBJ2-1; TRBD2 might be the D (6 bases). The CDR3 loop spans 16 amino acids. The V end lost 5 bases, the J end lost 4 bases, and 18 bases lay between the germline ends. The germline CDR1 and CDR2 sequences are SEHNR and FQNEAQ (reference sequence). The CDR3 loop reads CASSLTGLAPYNEQFF. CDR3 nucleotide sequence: TGTGCCAGCAGCCTGACGGGGCTAGCGCCTTACAATGAGCAGTTCTTC.

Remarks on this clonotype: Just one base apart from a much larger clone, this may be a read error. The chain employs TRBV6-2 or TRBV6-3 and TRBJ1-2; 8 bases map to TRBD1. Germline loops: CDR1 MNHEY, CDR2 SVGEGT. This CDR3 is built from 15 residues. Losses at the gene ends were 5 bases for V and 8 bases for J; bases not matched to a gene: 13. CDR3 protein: CASSTPEQGEGGYTF. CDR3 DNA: TGTGCCAGCAGTACGCCGGAACAGGGGGAAGGAGGCTACACCTTC.